These 16 T cell receptor beta chains share one sample of origin, sequenced in a study of shared clonotypes between healthy human individuals. TCRdb's table, derived via immunoSEQ multiplex PCR, lists solely in-frame clones and lacks some. This sample has some 700,000 clones; 80% to 95% occur once, and the top ten carry approximately 35%. Sequenced input: memory CD8+ T cells from PBMCs. Stated subset: CD45RO+ cells pooled with CCR7-negative TemRA cells. All receptors come from a man younger than 35 in good health. Some clones in this sample may be carry-over from other donors' samples.

This clone came up once. The chain is built from TRBV19 and TRBJ1-4; 9 bases line up with TRBD1. The length of the CDR3 is 18 residues. Germline CDR1 LNHDA, CDR2 SQIVND (reference sequence). V shed 6 bases and J 0 bases; nucleotides not matched to a gene: 11. The CDR3 reads CASRDAGTGKTTNEKLFF. The CDR3 DNA reads as TGTGCCAGTAGAGACGCCGGGACAGGGAAAACAACTAATGAAAAACTGTTTTTT.

The chain employs TRBV6-6 and TRBJ2-7; 9 nucleotides align to TRBD2. The CDR3 length is 14 residues. Unmatched junction bases numbered 4, after V lost 5 bases and J lost 2 bases. In germline, CDR1 is MNHNY, CDR2 SVGAGI (reference sequence). CDR3 coding DNA: TGTGCCAGCAGTCAGACTAGCGGACCCTACGAGCAGTACTTC. This codes for CASSQTSGPYEQYF.

J is TRBJ2-2 and V is TRBV7-3, with D possibly being TRBD2 (6 bases). Germline V gives CDR1 SGHTA, CDR2 FQGTGA. The CDR3 contains 15 residues. Trimming removed 3 bases from V and 7 bases from J, with 15 bases in between. CDR3 residues: CASSFLKSGSGELFF. Written as DNA, the CDR3 is TGTGCCAGCAGCTTTCTAAAGTCCGGGAGCGGGGAGCTGTTTTTT.

The chain links TRBV10-1 to TRBJ1-1; perhaps TRBD1 as D (5 bases). Looked up from germline, CDR1 is WNHNN and CDR2 is SYGVQD (reference sequence). There are 14 residues in the CDR3. With 3 bases removed from V and 1 base from J, the gap between germline ends came to 9 bases. This CDR3 reads CASSDGTGNTEAFF. CDR3 nucleotide sequence: TGCGCCAGCAGTGACGGGACGGGGAACACTGAAGCTTTCTTT.

The chain combines TRBV27 with TRBJ2-1, with D unresolved. This CDR3 is built from 13 residues. Germline V gene data show CDR1 as MNHEY and CDR2 as SMNVEV (reference sequence). V was shortened by 2 bases and J by 8 bases, with 10 bases between the two germline ends. In nucleotides, the CDR3 is TGTGCCAGCAGTTTACTTTCTGGGGATGAGCAGTTCTTC. This encodes CASSLLSGDEQFF.

The genes are TRBV28 and TRBJ1-5, with D possibly matching TRBD1 (5 bases). Trimming shortened V by 5 bases and J by 1 base, and 9 bases separated the two germline ends. This CDR3 is 14 amino acids long. CDR1 is MDHEN, CDR2 SYDVKM, per germline. For the CDR3, the DNA is TGTGCCAGCAGTGACTGGGACAGCAATCAGCCCCAGCATTTT. Protein sequence: CASSDWDSNQPQHF.

This chain uses TRBV4-1 with TRBJ2-1; a weak D match, TRBD2 (6 bases). Trimming shortened V by 0 bases and J by 7 bases, and 13 bases separated the two germline ends. This CDR3 contains 15 residues. Looked up from germline, CDR1 is MGHRA and CDR2 is YSYEKL. CDR3 bases: TGCGCCAGCAGCCAAGATACGGGGGATGGAAATGAGCAGTTCTTC. Amino acids: CASSQDTGDGNEQFF.

The genes are TRBV9 and TRBJ2-7, with a possible D match to TRBD2 (6 bases). Trimming shortened V by 4 bases and J by 2 bases, and 16 bases separated the two germline ends. Germline loops: CDR1 SGDLS, CDR2 YYNGEE. The CDR3 spans 15 residues. CDR3 DNA: TGTGCCAGCAGCCGTAGTGGGGGGACCACCTACGAGCAGTACTTC. Its translation: CASSRSGGTTYEQYF.

The rearrangement uses TRBV18 and TRBJ1-1; a weak D match, TRBD1 (5 bases). Germline assignment: CDR1 KGHSH and CDR2 LQKENI. V lost 5 bases and J 1 base, leaving 11 bases between the germline ends. The CDR3 loop spans 14 amino acids. CDR3 sequence reads: CASSSDTWNTEAFF. CDR3 sequence (DNA): TGTGCCAGCTCATCGGACACTTGGAACACTGAAGCTTTCTTT.

The CDR3 protein is CASSPDRVIEQYF. The CDR3 DNA reads TGTGCCAGCAGTCCGGACAGAGTAATCGAGCAGTACTTC. This rearrangement joins TRBV9 to TRBJ2-7, with a tentative D call TRBD1 (6 bases). Germline V gene data show CDR1 as SGDLS and CDR2 as YYNGEE. Trimming stripped 5 bases from V and 6 bases from J, with 15 bases between. CDR3 length equals 13 residues.

The V call is TRBV5-1, the J call TRBJ1-4; no definite D call. This CDR3 contains 16 residues. From germline, CDR1 is SGHRS and CDR2 YFSETQ. Trimming shortened V by 1 base and J by 0 bases, and 10 bases separated the two germline ends. CDR3 amino acids: CASSLYTGATNEKLFF. As DNA, the CDR3 is TGCGCCAGCAGCTTGTATACCGGAGCAACTAATGAAAAACTGTTTTTT. The full variable domain, completed using reference TRBV5-1 and TRBJ1-4, is KAGVTQTPRYLIKTRGQQVTLSCSPISGHRSVSWYQQTPGQGLQFLFEYFSETQRNKGNFPGRFSGRQFSNSRSEMNVSTLELGDSALYLCASSLYTGATNEKLFFGSGTQLSVL.

The V gene is TRBV7-8, the J gene TRBJ2-1, with D uncertain. Germline values: CDR1 SGHVS, CDR2 FQNEAQ. V lost 1 base to trimming and J lost 6 bases, with 10 bases between them. CDR3 size: 14 residues. The CDR3 protein is CASSLEAGVNEQFF. CDR3 coding DNA: TGTGCCAGCAGCTTAGAGGCAGGTGTCAATGAGCAGTTCTTC.

DNA of the CDR3: TGTGCCATCAGTGATTTAGCGGGCGGTTACAATGAGCAGTTCTTC. This sequence encodes CAISDLAGGYNEQFF. J is TRBJ2-1 and V is TRBV10-3, with 7 bases aligning to TRBD2. Trimming at V came to 3 bases and at J to 4 bases, leaving 6 bases not matched to a gene. Germline loops: CDR1 ENHRY, CDR2 SYGVKD. This CDR3 spans 15 amino acids.

As to this clone: This likely comes from a read error, as the CDR3 has no conserved phenylalanine or tryptophan at its end. It is unclear where the CDR3 begins or ends on the DNA, so no DNA is shown, and the CDR3 is as TCRdb lists it. CDR3 sequence reads: CASSHDGLARWTL. This chain links TRBV16 with TRBJ2-7; the DNA was not used to check the table's D call, TRBD2. A total of 13 residues make up the CDR3, ends included. The germline gives CDR1 KGHSY, CDR2 FQNENV.

The chain carries TRBV9 and TRBJ2-1, with 12 nucleotides matching TRBD2. The CDR3 sequence is 16 residues long. Looked up from germline, CDR1 is SGDLS and CDR2 is YYNGEE. With V trimmed by 4 bases and J by 7 bases, 9 bases remained unmatched. The chain's CDR3 is CASSRTTSGSRNEQFF. The CDR3 DNA reads TGTGCCAGCAGCCGTACGACTAGCGGGAGTCGAAATGAGCAGTTCTTC.

The V and J genes are TRBV6-5 and TRBJ1-2, with 10 positions matching TRBD1. This CDR3 spans 16 amino acids. After removal of 3 bases from V and 5 bases from J, the junction contained 9 bases not matched to a gene. From germline, CDR1 is MNHEY and CDR2 SVGAGI. CDR3 in DNA: TGTGCCAGCAGTTATTCTCCGGGACAGGGGATTTATGGCTACACCTTC. It specifies CASSYSPGQGIYGYTF.